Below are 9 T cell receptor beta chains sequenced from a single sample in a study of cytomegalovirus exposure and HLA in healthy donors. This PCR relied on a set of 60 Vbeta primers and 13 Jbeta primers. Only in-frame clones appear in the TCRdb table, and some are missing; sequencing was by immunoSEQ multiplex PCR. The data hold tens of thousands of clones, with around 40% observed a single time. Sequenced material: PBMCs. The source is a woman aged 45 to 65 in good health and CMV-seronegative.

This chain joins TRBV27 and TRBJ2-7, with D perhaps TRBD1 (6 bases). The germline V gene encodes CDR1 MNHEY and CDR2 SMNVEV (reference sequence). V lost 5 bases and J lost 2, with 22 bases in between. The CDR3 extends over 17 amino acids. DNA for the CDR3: TGTGCCAGCAGTCCCATCCTGGACAGTGAAATTACCTACGAGCAGTACTTC. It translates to CASSPILDSEITYEQYF.

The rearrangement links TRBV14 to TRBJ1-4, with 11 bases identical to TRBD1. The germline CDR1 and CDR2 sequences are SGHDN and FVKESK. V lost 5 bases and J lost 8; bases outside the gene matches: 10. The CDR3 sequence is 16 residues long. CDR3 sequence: CASSKRTGQGVEKLFF. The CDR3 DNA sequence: TGTGCCAGCAGCAAGAGGACGGGACAGGGGGTAGAAAAACTGTTTTTT.

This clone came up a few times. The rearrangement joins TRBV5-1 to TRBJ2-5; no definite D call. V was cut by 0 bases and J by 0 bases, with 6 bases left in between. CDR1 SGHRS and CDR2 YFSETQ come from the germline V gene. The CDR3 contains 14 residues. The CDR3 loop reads CASSLESNQETQYF. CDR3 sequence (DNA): TGCGCCAGCAGCTTGGAGAGTAACCAAGAGACCCAGTACTTC.

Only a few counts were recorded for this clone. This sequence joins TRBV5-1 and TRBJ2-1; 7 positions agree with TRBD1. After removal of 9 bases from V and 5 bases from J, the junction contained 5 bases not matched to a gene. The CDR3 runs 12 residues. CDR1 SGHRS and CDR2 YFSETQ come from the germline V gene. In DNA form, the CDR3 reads TGCGCCACCGGGACAGCCGACAATGAGCAGTTCTTC. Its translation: CATGTADNEQFF.

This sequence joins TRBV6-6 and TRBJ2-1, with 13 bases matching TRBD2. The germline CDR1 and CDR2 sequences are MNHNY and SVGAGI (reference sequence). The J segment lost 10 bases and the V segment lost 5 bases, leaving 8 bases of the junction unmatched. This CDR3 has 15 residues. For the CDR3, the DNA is TGTGCCAGCAGTCCGCCGGGACTAGCGGGAAGGGAGCAGTTCTTC. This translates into CASSPPGLAGREQFF.

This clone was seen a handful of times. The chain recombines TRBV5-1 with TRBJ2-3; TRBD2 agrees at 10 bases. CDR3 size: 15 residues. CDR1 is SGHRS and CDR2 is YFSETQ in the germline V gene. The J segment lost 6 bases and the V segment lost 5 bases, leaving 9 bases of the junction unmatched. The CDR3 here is CASRYLAGAGDTQYF. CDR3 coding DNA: TGCGCCAGCAGGTACCTAGCGGGAGCAGGGGATACGCAGTATTTT.

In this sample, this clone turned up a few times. CDR3 DNA sequence: TGTGCCACCAGCAGAGCACGGCAGGGGGAAAAGACCCAGTACTTC. Its translation is CATSRARQGEKTQYF. The gene calls are TRBV15 and TRBJ2-5; TRBD1 matches 7 bases. The trim removed 1 base at V and 6 bases at J, leaving 8 bases unmatched. The length of the CDR3 is 15 residues. Per the germline V gene, CDR1 is LNHNV and CDR2 is YYDKDF (reference sequence).

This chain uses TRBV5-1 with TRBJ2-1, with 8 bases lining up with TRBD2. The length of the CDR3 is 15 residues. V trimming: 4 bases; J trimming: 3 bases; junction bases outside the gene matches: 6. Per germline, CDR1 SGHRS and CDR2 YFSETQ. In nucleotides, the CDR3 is TGCGCCAGCAGCCCGGGGGGGGGCGGCTACAATGAGCAGTTCTTC. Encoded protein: CASSPGGGGYNEQFF. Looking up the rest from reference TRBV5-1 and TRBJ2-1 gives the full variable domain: KAGVTQTPRYLIKTRGQQVTLSCSPISGHRSVSWYQQTPGQGLQFLFEYFSETQRNKGNFPGRFSGRQFSNSRSEMNVSTLELGDSALYLCASSPGGGGYNEQFFGPGTRLTVL.

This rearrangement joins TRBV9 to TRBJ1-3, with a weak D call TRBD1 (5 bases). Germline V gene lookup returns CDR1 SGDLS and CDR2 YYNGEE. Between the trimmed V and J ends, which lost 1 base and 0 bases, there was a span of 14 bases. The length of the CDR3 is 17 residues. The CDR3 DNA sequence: TGTGCCAGCAGCGTATCCAGGGACTCTGGCTCTGGAAACACCATATATTTT. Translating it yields CASSVSRDSGSGNTIYF.